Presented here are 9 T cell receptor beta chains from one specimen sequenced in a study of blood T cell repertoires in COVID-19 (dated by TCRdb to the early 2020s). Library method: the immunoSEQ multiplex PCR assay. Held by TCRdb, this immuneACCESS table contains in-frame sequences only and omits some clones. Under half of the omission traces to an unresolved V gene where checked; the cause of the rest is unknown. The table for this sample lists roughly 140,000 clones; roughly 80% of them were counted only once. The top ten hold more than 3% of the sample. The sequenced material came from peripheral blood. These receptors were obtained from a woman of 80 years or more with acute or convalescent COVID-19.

For the CDR3, the DNA is TGTGCCAGCAGCCGTCAGGGGTCAAACACTGAAGCTTTCTTT. Amino acids: CASSRQGSNTEAFF. The chain is built from TRBV7-9 and TRBJ1-1; D possibly corresponds to TRBD1 (6 bases). Germline V gives CDR1 SEHNR, CDR2 FQNEAQ (reference sequence). Between the trimmed V and J ends, which lost 5 bases and 2 bases, there was a span of 12 bases. The CDR3 consists of 14 residues. The variable domain in full, completed from reference TRBV7-9 and TRBJ1-1, reads DTGVSQNPRHKITKRGQNVTFRCDPISEHNRLYWYRQTLGQGPEFLTYFQNEAQLEKSRLLSDRFSAERPKGSFSTLEIQRTEQGDSAMYLCASSRQGSNTEAFFGQGTRLTVV.

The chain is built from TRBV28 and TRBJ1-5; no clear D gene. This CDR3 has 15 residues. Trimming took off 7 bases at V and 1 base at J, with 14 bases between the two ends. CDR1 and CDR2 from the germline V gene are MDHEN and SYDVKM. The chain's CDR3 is CASTPATGSNQPQHF. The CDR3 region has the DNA TGTGCCAGCACACCGGCAACGGGGAGCAATCAGCCCCAGCATTTT.

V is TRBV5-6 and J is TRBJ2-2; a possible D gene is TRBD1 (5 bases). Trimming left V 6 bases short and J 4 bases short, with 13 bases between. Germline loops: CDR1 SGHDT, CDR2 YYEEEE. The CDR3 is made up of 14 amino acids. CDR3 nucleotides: TGTGCCAGCACCCAAGCAGGGTTCACCGGGGAGCTGTTTTTT. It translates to CASTQAGFTGELFF.

CDR3 DNA: TGTGCCAGCAGCTTAAGGGAGGGCGGCAATGAGCAGTTCTTC. Translating it yields CASSLREGGNEQFF. The chain combines TRBV7-3 with TRBJ2-1; 7 bases map to TRBD2. The germline CDR1 and CDR2 sequences are SGHTA and FQGTGA. CDR3 length equals 14 residues. V dropped 1 base and J dropped 6; count of bases not matched to a gene: 3.

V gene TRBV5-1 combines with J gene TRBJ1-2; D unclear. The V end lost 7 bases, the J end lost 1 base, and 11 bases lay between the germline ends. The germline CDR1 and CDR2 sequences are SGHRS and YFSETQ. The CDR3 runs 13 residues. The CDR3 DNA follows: TGCGCCAGCGCTCGGGAACTTAACTATGGCTACACCTTC. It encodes CASARELNYGYTF.

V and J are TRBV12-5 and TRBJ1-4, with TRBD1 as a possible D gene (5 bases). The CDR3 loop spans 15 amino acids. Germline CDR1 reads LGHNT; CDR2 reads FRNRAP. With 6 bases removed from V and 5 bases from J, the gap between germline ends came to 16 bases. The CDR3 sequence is CASGPGHKGNEKLFF. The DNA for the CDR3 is TGTGCTAGTGGCCCCGGACACAAAGGGAATGAAAAACTGTTTTTT.

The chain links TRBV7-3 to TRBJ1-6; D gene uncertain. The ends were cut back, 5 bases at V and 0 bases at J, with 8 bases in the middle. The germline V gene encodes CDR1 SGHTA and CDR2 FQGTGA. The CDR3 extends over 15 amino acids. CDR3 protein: CASSRSGSYNSPLHF. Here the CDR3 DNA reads TGTGCCAGCAGCAGGAGCGGCTCCTATAATTCACCCCTCCACTTT.

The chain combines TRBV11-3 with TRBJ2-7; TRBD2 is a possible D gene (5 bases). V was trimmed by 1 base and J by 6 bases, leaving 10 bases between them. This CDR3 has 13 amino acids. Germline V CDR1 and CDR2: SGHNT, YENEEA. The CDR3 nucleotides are TGTGCCAGCAGCTTAGGGGAGCACGCCGAGCAGTACTTC. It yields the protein CASSLGEHAEQYF.

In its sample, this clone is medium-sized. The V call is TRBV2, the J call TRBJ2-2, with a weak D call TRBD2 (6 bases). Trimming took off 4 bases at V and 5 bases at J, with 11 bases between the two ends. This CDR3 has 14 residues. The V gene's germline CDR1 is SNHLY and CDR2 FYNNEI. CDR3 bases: TGTGCCAGCAGTGTTGCGAGCGGGACCGGGGAGCTGTTTTTT. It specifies CASSVASGTGELFF.